Included here is one TCR beta chain sequence, with context. This record comes from a study of blood T cell repertoires in COVID-19. Study details: COVID-19 samples from acute and convalescent phases originated in the United States, Italy and Spain. T cells, B-cell-depleted T cells, or PBMCs supplied cDNA or gDNA.

Original methodology: Estimation of nucleated cell counts was performed using reference gene primer amplification. The repertoire was sequenced with immunoSEQ multiplex PCR; TCRdb's copy has only in-frame clones and lacks some. V, J and clone size are taken as reported in that table, and D and trimming were inferred from the DNA itself. The table has under 200,000 clones, around 77% seen once. The sequence was obtained from a man between 65 and 85 years old with acute or convalescent COVID-19. Sequenced material: peripheral blood.

CDR3 protein: CASSLDGEAYNEQFF. The CDR3 region has the DNA TGTGCCAGCAGCTTAGACGGGGAAGCCTACAATGAGCAGTTCTTC. The chain couples TRBV7-6 to TRBJ2-1; the D gene is possibly TRBD2 (5 bases). CDR1 SGHVS and CDR2 FNYEAQ come from the germline V gene. This CDR3 region has 15 residues. Trimming stripped 1 base from V and 2 bases from J, with 9 bases between.